This T cell receptor beta chain was profiled in a study of T cell responses to AZD1222 COVID-19 vaccine (dated by TCRdb to 2020 to 2023). Concerning the study at large: AZD1222 recipients with second doses at about 4 weeks or about 12 weeks were pooled, because spike-specific TCR depth and breadth did not differ between schedules. A total of roughly 240 trial participants underwent TCR sequencing, of whom about 200 received two doses of AZD1222 and around 25 received two doses of the MenACWY control vaccine. Enrollment into the trials was organized by age into subgroups of 18-55, 56-69 and 70-plus years, and those subgroups contained about 150, 27 and 61 TCR-sequenced participants, respectively.

This specimen's time point label, per the study, means: baseline before first vaccination. The vaccinee samples were drawn from two UK trials, COV001 and COV002, one of which was a single-blind randomized controlled phase 2/3 trial testing AZD1222 (ChAdOx1 nCoV-19) in healthy adults. For TCRbeta chain sequencing, PBMC samples from trial participants were taken at day 0 and at day 28 after the second dose. In the case of this clone: Its antigen specificity is not known. No clone much larger than this one lies a single base away; base qualities are absent.

The germline V gene gives CDR1 as SGHDN and CDR2 as FVKESK. Trimming removed 4 bases from V and 2 bases from J; the gene matches leave 11 bases unexplained. The CDR3 measures 16 amino acids from cysteine to phenylalanine. This entry keeps only the CDR3 DNA: 48 bases, framed from base 1. The CDR3 regions of human TCRbeta chains were analyzed by immunosequencing. As for the authors' bioinformatics: TCRs in the repertoires were matched against a reference library of SARS-CoV-2-specific TCRs that had been generated with the MIRA antigen-specificity platform. Breadth was defined as the fraction of unique TCRs that were SARS-CoV-2-associated. Depth was defined as the fraction of total T cells that were SARS-CoV-2-associated. Using the MIRA data, each spike-specific TCR was assigned both to the spike region to which the TCR was reactive and to a CD4 or CD8 class. Log10-transformed breadth and depth values were compared by one-way ANOVA with Sidak's multiple comparisons tests. TCRdb stores this immuneACCESS table with in-frame sequences only. Part of the clones is absent; in the studies checked, under half of the shortfall reflects unresolved V genes, and no reason is known for the rest. The V and J calls and clone size were taken over from that table, and D and trimming were inferred from the DNA. The sample table shows about 97,000 clones, and around 89% are seen once. The ten largest make up approximately 7.5% of the sample.

What the work shows at the level of the full study, not this receptor alone: No day 14 peak-response samples were available, so repertoires were characterized only after the peak T cell response. Reportedly, almost half of the unique spike-specific TCRs recognized epitopes lying outside the regions that are mutated in the B.1.351 and B.1.1.7 variants. Spike-specific TCR breadth and depth rose significantly after two AZD1222 doses compared with day 0 and with MenACWY recipients. Most participants were white British and females outnumbered males, and the authors suggested that clonal diversity may have been underestimated. Vaccine-associated CD4 TCRs spanned the whole spike protein, with dominant responses in regions 160-218 and 743-854. Only a handful of AZD1222 recipients were SARS-CoV-2 seropositive at baseline, limiting conclusions about previously exposed vaccinees. The 56-69-year group was small, and its depth increase did not reach significance, likely because of low power.

Material: peripheral blood, obtained on day 0 of AZD1222 vaccination. The sequence was collected from an adult in good health. Recombination connected TRBV14 to TRBJ2-7, with TRBD2 identical over 7 junction bases. The CDR3 protein: CASSLLKAGETYEQYF. The DNA sequence is given as TGTGCCAGCAGCCTTTTGAAGGCGGGAGAAACCTACGAGCAGTACTTC. This CDR3, with the reference TRBV14 and TRBJ2-7 proteins standing in past its ends, gives the full variable domain EAGVTQFPSHSVIEKGQTVTLRCDPISGHDNLYWYRRVMGKEIKFLLHFVKESKQDESGMPNNRFLAERTGGTYSTLKVQPAELEDSGVYFCASSLLKAGETYEQYFGPGTRLTVT.